This T cell receptor (beta chain) was sequenced for a study of control samples from healthy donors and cancer patients. Here immunoSEQ multiplex PCR was the method, and the copy in TCRdb shows in-frame clones only, minus some. The repertoire holds about 160,000 clones, with 90% to 95% as singletons. Germline CDR1 reads KGHSH; CDR2 reads LQKENI. The CDR3 runs to 13 residues. V shed 6 bases and J shed 5 bases, with 13 bases lying between them. J is TRBJ1-2 and V is TRBV18; D is ambiguous. This sequence originates from a woman aged 40 to 50 in good health. The sequencing sample was made of blood. The CDR3 sequence is CASSPDEGYGYTF. The CDR3 nucleotides read TGTGCCAGCTCGCCGGACGAAGGGTATGGCTACACCTTC.